The clone carrying this TCR beta chain was detected many times. What it recognizes is unknown. TCRdb independently ran MiXCR on the reads; one entry per CDR3 protein. The table records about 360,000 distinct CDR3 sequences, around 18% of them present only once. The CDR3 contains 14 residues. The germline gives CDR1 SGHTA, CDR2 FQGNSA. V shed 0 bases and J shed 1 base, with 6 bases lying between them. The sample originates from a study of T cell repertoires in cytomegalovirus infection. Study-wide background: Signatures in public TCR beta sequences pointed to both CMV infection and matching HLA type.

Broader study findings: Cumulative frequency of public TCR beta families picked out carriers of CMV plus the relevant HLA.

This TCR was recovered from a human donor in good health (CMV status not recorded). Some clones in this sample may be carry-over from other donors' samples. The chain links TRBV7-2 to TRBJ1-2; D remains ambiguous. The sample consisted of PBMCs. The CDR3 DNA follows: TGTGCCAGCAGCTTAGCGCCGAATAACTATGGCTACACCTTC. This codes for CASSLAPNNYGYTF.